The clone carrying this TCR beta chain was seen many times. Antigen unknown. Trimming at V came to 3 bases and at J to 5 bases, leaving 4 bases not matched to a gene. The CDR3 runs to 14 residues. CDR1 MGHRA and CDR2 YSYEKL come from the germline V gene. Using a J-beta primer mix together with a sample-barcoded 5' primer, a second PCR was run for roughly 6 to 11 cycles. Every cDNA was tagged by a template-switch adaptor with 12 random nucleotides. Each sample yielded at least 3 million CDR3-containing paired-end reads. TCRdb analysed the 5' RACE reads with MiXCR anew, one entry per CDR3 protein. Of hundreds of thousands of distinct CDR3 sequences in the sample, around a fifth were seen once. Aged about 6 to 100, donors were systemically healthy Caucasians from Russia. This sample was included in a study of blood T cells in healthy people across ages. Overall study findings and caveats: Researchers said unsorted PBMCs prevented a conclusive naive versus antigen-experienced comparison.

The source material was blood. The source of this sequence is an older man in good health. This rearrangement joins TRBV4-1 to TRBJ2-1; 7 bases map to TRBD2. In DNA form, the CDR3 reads TGCGCCAGCAGCCAGACCCGGGGGGACAATGAGCAGTTCTTC. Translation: CASSQTRGDNEQFF.